This T cell receptor beta chain was sequenced during a study of cytomegalovirus exposure and HLA in healthy donors. Overall study results and limits: It was confirmed in vitro that three of the CMV-associated chains were specific for CMV antigens. A later analysis appeared to link common viral pathogens to several of the most significant clusters.

In regard to this clone: The antigen is unknown.

Use of 60 Vbeta and 13 Jbeta primers characterized the PCR. Profiled with immunoSEQ multiplex PCR; TCRdb holds only in-frame clones, not every one. The top ten clones hold 0.63% of a sample with about 200,000 clones, around 80% of them seen once. The CDR3 is 14 residues long. Germline values: CDR1 LGHNA, CDR2 YNFKEQ. Material for sequencing was PBMCs. The rearrangement links TRBV4-2 to TRBJ2-5; the match to TRBD2 covers 9 bases. The end of the DNA is better explained by TRBJ2-7, so the J call may be wrong. The receptor was isolated from a young man in good health and CMV-seronegative. The CDR3 sequence is CASSQGGRANEQYF. The CDR3 nucleotides are TGTGCCAGCAGCCAAGGCGGGAGGGCCAACGAGCAGTACTTC.